The 28 T cell receptor beta chains presented below share a single source sample, sequenced in a study of T-cell memory formation after mild COVID-19 (dated by TCRdb to the early 2020s). The library was obtained by 5' RACE. TCRdb records Illumina NovaSeq 6000 as the sequencer. TCRdb reprocessing: public reads trimmed at Q25 with fastp, clones called with MiXCR, in-frame beta chains kept. When rows share a CDR3 protein, they turn into one entry using the most common DNA and genes. The sample table holds roughly 450,000 distinct CDR3 sequences, of which more than 15% were seen once. Roughly 21% of the sample belongs to the ten largest clones. The specimen was PBMCs or a T cell subset sorted from them (not recorded which). Source of these receptors: a man aged 18 to 30 who had mild COVID-19 (a few samples of this study predate the infection). The sample titles of this study are shuffled in the database, so cell type and time point are left out; the donor was told from shared clones.

The genes are TRBV13 and TRBJ1-2, with TRBD1 as a possible D gene (5 bases). The CDR3 covers 13 residues. V dropped 5 bases and J dropped 2 bases, with 9 bases sitting between them. Germline CDR1 and CDR2: PRHDT and FYEKMQ (reference sequence). The chain's CDR3 is CASSPRANYGYTF. For the CDR3, the DNA is TGTGCCAGCAGCCCCAGGGCCAACTATGGCTACACCTTC.

This clonotype was counted only a few times. The V call is TRBV7-2, the J call TRBJ2-7, with TRBD2 matching 9 bases. Trimming at V came to 5 bases and at J to 4 bases, leaving 6 bases not matched to a gene. Germline V CDR1 and CDR2: SGHTA, FQGNSA. The CDR3 contains 14 residues. CDR3 loop: CASSIGLAKYEQYF. The CDR3 region has the DNA TGTGCCAGCAGCATAGGACTAGCGAAGTACGAGCAGTACTTC.

There are a few counts of this clonotype. The chain is built from TRBV7-2 and TRBJ2-2, with 9 bases identical to TRBD2. In germline, CDR1 is SGHTA, CDR2 FQGNSA. This CDR3 is built from 15 residues. V shed 1 base and J 5 bases; nucleotides not matched to a gene: 2. The CDR3 is CASSLGGGATGELFF. The CDR3 DNA sequence: TGTGCCAGCAGCTTAGGCGGGGGGGCTACCGGGGAGCTGTTTTTT.

This clonotype was seen only a few times. V is TRBV7-2 and J is TRBJ1-1; the D gene is possibly TRBD1 (5 bases). Between the trimmed V and J ends, which lost 0 bases and 6 bases, there was a span of 17 bases. The germline gives CDR1 SGHTA, CDR2 FQGNSA. This CDR3 region has 16 residues. CDR3 nucleotide sequence: TGTGCCAGCAGCTTAGCCCGTGGGGGGAGGGACGCTGAAGCTTTCTTT. Translating gives CASSLARGGRDAEAFF.

The gene calls are TRBV2 and TRBJ2-3; no definite D call. V lost 7 bases, J lost 0 bases, and 11 bases lay in between. This CDR3 has 14 amino acids. Germline values: CDR1 SNHLY, CDR2 FYNNEI. CDR3 region: CASITEPSTDTQYF. The CDR3 nucleotides are TGTGCCAGCATTACAGAGCCTAGCACAGATACGCAGTATTTT.

There are a few counts of this clonotype. The rearrangement joins TRBV9 to TRBJ1-5, with D perhaps TRBD1 (5 bases). This CDR3 is built from 14 residues. The ends were cut back, 0 bases at V and 6 bases at J, with 10 bases in the middle. Germline V gives CDR1 SGDLS, CDR2 YYNGEE. The CDR3 here is CASSVAGDGQPQHF. CDR3 coding DNA: TGTGCCAGCAGCGTAGCGGGGGACGGTCAGCCCCAGCATTTT.

This chain links TRBV20-1 with TRBJ1-5; unclear D gene. The length of the CDR3 is 12 residues. Germline V lookup: CDR1 DFQATT, CDR2 SNEGSKA (reference sequence). V was shortened by 4 bases and J by 7 bases, with 11 bases between the two germline ends. Written as DNA, the CDR3 is TGCAGTGCTAAGCGTTTCGGGCAGCCCCAGCATTTT. It encodes CSAKRFGQPQHF.

This clonotype was found a few times. The V and J genes are TRBV5-5 and TRBJ2-4; D may be TRBD2 (5 bases). The germline V gene has CDR1 SGHKS and CDR2 YYEKEE (reference sequence). The CDR3 loop spans 14 amino acids. Between the trimmed V and J ends, which lost 4 bases and 7 bases, there was a span of 15 bases. CDR3 sequence reads: CASSAGPGVNIQYF. The CDR3, as DNA: TGTGCCAGCAGCGCGGGCCCCGGGGTGAACATTCAGTACTTC.

This rearrangement joins TRBV7-2 to TRBJ2-5; either TRBD1 or TRBD2 may fit D (6 bases each). V lost 1 base and J lost 4, with 13 bases in between. In germline, CDR1 is SGHTA, CDR2 FQGNSA. CDR3 size: 15 residues. The CDR3 nucleotides are TGTGCCAGCAGCTTAGGGGGGGCGAGGGCAGAGACCCAGTACTTC. Protein sequence: CASSLGGARAETQYF.

The chain has TRBV7-2 and TRBJ2-5; no definite D call. The germline gives CDR1 SGHTA, CDR2 FQGNSA. CDR3 length equals 12 residues. V was shortened by 4 bases and J by 5 bases, with 8 bases between the two germline ends. The CDR3 protein is CASSSGSETQYF. As DNA, the CDR3 is TGTGCCAGCAGCTCAGGATCGGAGACCCAGTACTTC.

The chain recombines TRBV20-1 with TRBJ2-1, with 8 bases aligning to TRBD2. The CDR3 runs to 21 residues. V shed 1 base, J shed 3 bases, and the junction held 23 bases outside the gene matches. Germline V gives CDR1 DFQATT, CDR2 SNEGSKA (reference sequence). The CDR3 DNA reads TGCAGTGCTAGAGTTTCGTACGTGGGCGGGGGGACCCGACTGGACTACAATGAGCAGTTCTTC. Its protein product is CSARVSYVGGGTRLDYNEQFF.

This clonotype showed up just a few times. The chain uses TRBV6-5 and TRBJ2-5, with D hard to call. The V gene's germline CDR1 is MNHEY and CDR2 SVGAGI. This CDR3 region has 15 residues. V lost 6 bases, J lost 2 bases, and 16 bases lay in between. The CDR3, as DNA: TGTGCCAGCAGCCTGTCCTTGGTCGGACAAGAGACCCAGTACTTC. This encodes CASSLSLVGQETQYF.

The chain links TRBV20-1 to TRBJ2-3; tentatively, D is TRBD1 (6 bases). Trimming took off 5 bases at V and 1 base at J, with 13 bases between the two ends. CDR1 is DFQATT and CDR2 is SNEGSKA in the germline V gene (reference sequence). This CDR3 has 14 residues. The CDR3 DNA reads TGCAGTGCTCCCCCAGGGGAACGCACAGATACGCAGTATTTT. Translated: CSAPPGERTDTQYF.

This clonotype has only a few counts. The rearrangement links TRBV15 to TRBJ1-2; 9 bases fit TRBD1. V shed 1 base and J 3 bases; nucleotides not matched to a gene: 0. Germline lookup yields CDR1 LNHNV and CDR2 YYDKDF (reference sequence). CDR3 length: 14 residues. CDR3 sequence reads: CATSRGTGDYGYTF. In DNA, the CDR3 is TGTGCCACCAGCAGAGGGACAGGGGACTATGGCTACACCTTC.

The sample holds a few counts of this clonotype. This chain joins TRBV6-1 and TRBJ2-3; tentatively, D is TRBD1 (6 bases). This CDR3 has 16 residues. The germline gives CDR1 MNHNS, CDR2 SASEGT. The ends were cut back, 5 bases at V and 5 bases at J, with 20 bases in the middle. This CDR3 is CASSPRFGRGEDTQYF. In DNA, the CDR3 is TGTGCCAGCAGTCCCCGGTTTGGCAGGGGTGAAGATACGCAGTATTTT.

The V gene is TRBV12-3 or TRBV12-4, the J gene TRBJ1-1; TRBD1 aligns across 9 bases. The CDR3 contains 15 residues. Losses at the gene ends were 2 bases for V and 4 bases for J; bases not matched to a gene: 5. CDR3 sequence reads: CASSLIGTGPTEAFF. In DNA, the CDR3 is TGTGCCAGCAGTTTAATAGGGACAGGGCCCACTGAAGCTTTCTTT.

This clonotype was seen once. This chain uses TRBV4-1 with TRBJ2-2; D call uncertain. The CDR3 has 15 amino acids. Germline V lookup: CDR1 MGHRA, CDR2 YSYEKL. V was shortened by 0 bases and J by 1 base, with 6 bases between the two germline ends. DNA for the CDR3: TGCGCCAGCAGCCAAGAATTCATGAACACCGGGGAGCTGTTTTTT. This sequence encodes CASSQEFMNTGELFF.

The chain uses TRBV6-5 and TRBJ2-7; TRBD1 matches at 7 bases. Germline V gene data show CDR1 as MNHEY and CDR2 as SVGAGI. The length of the CDR3 is 14 residues. The V and J ends lost 5 bases and 2 bases, in that order; junction bases with no gene match: 6. CDR3 DNA sequence: TGTGCCAGCAGTCCCGGGACAGTGACCTACGAGCAGTACTTC. The encoded protein is CASSPGTVTYEQYF.

The gene calls are TRBV9 and TRBJ2-1; D ambiguous. The V end was cut by 0 bases, the J end by 8 bases, with 12 bases between. The length of the CDR3 is 14 residues. Germline V gene data show CDR1 as SGDLS and CDR2 as YYNGEE. This chain's CDR3 is CASSVASLGYEQFF. The CDR3 DNA reads as TGTGCCAGCAGCGTAGCGAGTTTGGGGTATGAGCAGTTCTTC. The whole variable domain, filled in from reference TRBV9 and TRBJ2-1, reads DSGVTQTPKHLITATGQRVTLRCSPRSGDLSVYWYQQSLDQGLQFLIQYYNGEERAKGNILERFSAQQFPDLHSELNLSSLELGDSALYFCASSVASLGYEQFFGPGTRLTVL.

This clonotype turned up a few times. This chain joins TRBV6-2 or TRBV6-3 and TRBJ2-5, with D unresolved. The CDR3 covers 13 residues. Germline CDR1 MNHEY, CDR2 SVGEGT. Trimming removed 2 bases at V and 5 bases at J, with 9 bases between. CDR3 in DNA: TGTGCCAGCAGTTACCGCTTACCGGAGACCCAGTACTTC. It is translated as CASSYRLPETQYF.

V gene TRBV28 combines with J gene TRBJ2-5, with 8 bases that match TRBD1. V lost 4 bases to trimming and J lost 2 bases; unmatched junction nucleotides: 6. Germline V gives CDR1 MDHEN, CDR2 SYDVKM. There are 15 residues in the CDR3. In DNA form, the CDR3 reads TGTGCCAGCAGTTCGGACAGGGATCCACAAGAGACCCAGTACTTC. Translated, it gives CASSSDRDPQETQYF.

V usage is TRBV20-1 and J usage is TRBJ2-1, with D unresolved. Per germline, CDR1 DFQATT and CDR2 SNEGSKA (reference sequence). The CDR3 runs 14 residues. V was trimmed by 6 bases and J by 7 bases, leaving 19 bases between them. CDR3 amino acids: CSALSPVKLNEQFF. The CDR3 DNA is TGCAGTGCCCTATCCCCCGTGAAGCTAAATGAGCAGTTCTTC.

At least ten counts were recorded for this clonotype. This chain links TRBV7-6 with TRBJ2-2; D possibly matches TRBD1 or TRBD2 (6 bases each). Trimming took 4 bases from V and 2 from J, leaving 11 bases between them. Germline-derived CDR1 and CDR2 are SGHVS and FNYEAQ. The CDR3 extends over 15 amino acids. CDR3 bases: TGTGCCAGCAGCTCGCGGGACATTAACACCGGGGAGCTGTTTTTT. Translating it yields CASSSRDINTGELFF.

This clonotype was seen a handful of times. The chain is built from TRBV7-9 and TRBJ2-3; 11 nucleotides align to TRBD2. The CDR3 spans 19 residues. Per germline, CDR1 SEHNR and CDR2 FQNEAQ (reference sequence). Trimming cost V 5 bases and J 0 bases; bases outside gene matches: 13. The CDR3 protein is CASSLTSTSGGWSTDTQYF. CDR3 nucleotide sequence: TGTGCCAGCAGCCTCACGAGTACTAGCGGGGGATGGAGCACAGATACGCAGTATTTT.

V gene TRBV29-1 combines with J gene TRBJ1-2; 9 bases align to TRBD1. Germline V CDR1 and CDR2: SQVTM, ANQGSEA. The V and J ends lost 7 bases and 2 bases, in that order; junction bases with no gene match: 5. The CDR3 loop spans 13 amino acids. The CDR3 coding sequence is TGCAGCGCCGGCGGACAGGGGAACTATGGCTACACCTTC. This encodes CSAGGQGNYGYTF.

The chain is built from TRBV2 and TRBJ1-3; 12 bases map to TRBD1. Unmatched junction bases numbered 5, after V lost 8 bases and J lost 12 bases. Germline V gives CDR1 SNHLY, CDR2 FYNNEI. CDR3 length: 12 amino acids. The CDR3 region has the DNA TGTGCCAGCGGGGACAGGGGGCGCAGCATATATTTT. Amino acids: CASGDRGRSIYF.

The chain uses TRBV6-6 and TRBJ1-3, with no clear D. The CDR3 covers 16 residues. CDR1 is MNHNY and CDR2 is SVGAGI in the germline V gene (reference sequence). V lost 2 bases and J 2 bases, leaving 13 bases between the germline ends. The CDR3 region is CASSYMQVATGNTIYF. As DNA, the CDR3 is TGTGCCAGCAGTTACATGCAGGTGGCGACTGGAAACACCATATATTTT.

This clonotype turned up a few times. The V and J genes are TRBV5-1 and TRBJ2-3; 11 bases fit TRBD2. CDR1 and CDR2 from the germline V gene are SGHRS and YFSETQ. J gave up 4 bases and V 4 bases, and 5 bases lay outside the gene matches. This CDR3 has 15 residues. The CDR3 DNA sequence: TGCGCCAGCAGCCCGGGACTAGCGGCCGCAGATACGCAGTATTTT. As protein: CASSPGLAAADTQYF.